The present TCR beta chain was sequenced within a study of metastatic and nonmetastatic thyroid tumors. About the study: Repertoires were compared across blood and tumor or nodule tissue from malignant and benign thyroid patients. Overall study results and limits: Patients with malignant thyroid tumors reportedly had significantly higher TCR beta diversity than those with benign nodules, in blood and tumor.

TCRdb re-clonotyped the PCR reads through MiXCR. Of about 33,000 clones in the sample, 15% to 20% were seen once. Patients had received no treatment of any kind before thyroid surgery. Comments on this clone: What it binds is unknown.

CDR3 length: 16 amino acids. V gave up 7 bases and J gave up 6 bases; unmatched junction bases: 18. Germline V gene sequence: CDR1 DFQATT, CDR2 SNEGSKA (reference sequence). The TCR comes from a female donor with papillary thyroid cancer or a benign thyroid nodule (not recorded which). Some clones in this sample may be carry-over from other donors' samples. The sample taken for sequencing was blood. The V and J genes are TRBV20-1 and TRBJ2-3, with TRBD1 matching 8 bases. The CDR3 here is CSGSGGGVLSVDTQYF. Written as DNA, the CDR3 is TGCAGTGGATCAGGGGGCGGTGTTTTATCCGTGGATACGCAGTATTTT.